Below, one TCR beta chain is given with its context. Its cognate antigen is unknown. This entry is derived from a study of cytomegalovirus exposure and HLA in healthy donors. Study in general: Among the roughly 400 donors who were genotyped, roughly 86% fell in the genetic ancestry cluster that is associated with self-reported Caucasian donors.

General observations from the study: Available immune exposure information covered CMV serostatus only.

The PCR contained 60 Vbeta and 13 Jbeta primers. Clones were read by immunoSEQ multiplex PCR, and TCRdb kept only the in-frame ones, dropping some. The profile shows under 200,000 clones, 75% to 90% of them singletons. The sequence came from a man aged 18 to 30 in good health and CMV-seropositive. Sequenced sample: PBMCs.

The CDR3 DNA follows: TGTGCCAGCTCCTCGTCCCGGGGGGGTTCCGGCTACACCTTC. Its translation: CASSSSRGGSGYTF. The chain employs TRBV18 and TRBJ1-2; tentative D call: TRBD1 (5 bases). Germline assignment: CDR1 KGHSH and CDR2 LQKENI. The CDR3 contains 14 residues. V was shortened by 6 bases and J by 8 bases, with 19 bases between the two germline ends. Using reference TRBV18 and TRBJ1-2 for the parts outside the CDR3, the full variable domain is NAGVMQNPRHLVRRRGQEARLRCSPMKGHSHVYWYRQLPEEGLKFMVYLQKENIIDESGMPKERFSAEFPKEGPSILRIQQVVRGDSAAYFCASSSSRGGSGYTFGSGTRLTVV.